The 22 T cell receptor beta chains below all came from one sample that was sequenced in a study of T cell clonotyping in hematopoietic cell transplantation (dated by TCRdb to the early 2020s). The library was generated by the immunoSEQ multiplex PCR assay. TCRdb retrieved this table from immuneACCESS and kept in-frame rearrangements only. Not all clones are present; in checked studies, unresolved V genes account for under half, and no reason is known for the remainder. This sample comprises about 70,000 clones, around 94% of them detected only once. 1.5% to 2% of the sample goes to the ten largest clones. Sequenced input: peripheral blood mononuclear cells. These receptors originate from a man in his fifties or sixties in good health. Some clones in this sample may be carry-over from other donors' samples.

The CDR3 loop reads CASRVETYEQYF. The DNA of the CDR3 is TGTGCCAGCCGGGTCGAAACCTACGAGCAGTACTTC. The chain has TRBV2 and TRBJ2-7, with unresolved D. V was pared by 8 bases and J by 2 bases, with 10 bases between. This CDR3 is built from 12 residues. CDR1 is SNHLY, CDR2 FYNNEI, per germline.

V is TRBV7-8 and J is TRBJ2-7; D perhaps matches TRBD2 (6 bases). This CDR3 is 15 amino acids long. The germline V gene has CDR1 SGHVS and CDR2 FQNEAQ. V was cut by 5 bases and J by 7 bases, with 21 bases left in between. The CDR3 DNA sequence: TGTGCCAGCAGCAAGAGGGACTCCCCAAAGGGGGAGCAGTACTTC. It codes for CASSKRDSPKGEQYF.

This chain connects TRBV19 to TRBJ2-5; D remains unclear. The CDR3 runs to 15 residues. Germline V gives CDR1 LNHDA, CDR2 SQIVND (reference sequence). V lost 3 bases to trimming and J lost 0 bases, with 11 bases between them. For the CDR3, the DNA is TGTGCCAGTAGTATTTCGGGCACGTACCAAGAGACCCAGTACTTC. This codes for CASSISGTYQETQYF.

The genes are TRBV6-6 and TRBJ1-2; possible D gene TRBD1, 6 bases. The CDR3 contains 16 residues. CDR1 MNHNY and CDR2 SVGAGI come from the germline V gene (reference sequence). V dropped 7 bases and J dropped 0 bases, with 18 bases sitting between them. CDR3 protein: CASTLTGTPTNYGYTF. For the CDR3, the DNA is TGTGCCAGCACTTTAACCGGGACACCTACTAACTATGGCTACACCTTC.

This rearrangement joins TRBV5-4 to TRBJ2-3, with 10 bases lining up with TRBD2. CDR3 length equals 15 residues. The ends lost 7 bases at V and 2 bases at J; junction bases unmatched: 7. CDR1 and CDR2 from the germline V gene are SGHNT and YYREEE (reference sequence). The CDR3: CASSERGGDTDTQYF. The DNA of the CDR3 is TGTGCCAGCTCGGAGCGGGGGGGCGACACAGATACGCAGTATTTT.

A word on this clone: This same CDR3 is encoded by further DNA sequences in the sample. CDR3 sequence (DNA): TGTGCCAGCAGTTTAAAAGGGTACGAGCAGTACTTC. It yields the protein CASSLKGYEQYF. The chain employs TRBV28 and TRBJ2-7; D is uncertain. Trimming stripped 2 bases from V and 4 bases from J, with 6 bases between. There are 12 residues in the CDR3. The germline CDR1 and CDR2 sequences are MDHEN and SYDVKM.

The chain is built from TRBV11-2 and TRBJ2-7; perhaps TRBD2 as D (5 bases). Germline CDR1 is SGHAT and CDR2 is FQNNGV. V shed 0 bases and J shed 3 bases, with 12 bases lying between them. CDR3 size: 15 residues. CDR3 sequence: CASSLDPGIHYEQYF. The CDR3 DNA follows: TGTGCCAGCAGCTTAGATCCCGGGATTCACTACGAGCAGTACTTC. Combining the CDR3 with reference TRBV11-2 and TRBJ2-7 gives the whole variable domain EAGVAQSPRYKIIEKRQSVAFWCNPISGHATLYWYQQILGQGPKLLIQFQNNGVVDDSQLPKDRFSAERLKGVDSTLKIQPAKLEDSAVYLCASSLDPGIHYEQYFGPGTRLTVT.

V usage is TRBV5-6 and J usage is TRBJ2-3; D may be TRBD2 (6 bases). This CDR3 has 15 residues. V lost 4 bases and J lost 3, with 15 bases in between. Germline V gene data show CDR1 as SGHDT and CDR2 as YYEEEE. CDR3 nucleotide sequence: TGTGCCAGCAGCCTGACGACTAGTAGAACAGATACGCAGTATTTT. It codes for CASSLTTSRTDTQYF.

The table lists this clone with a count of one. The chain combines TRBV28 with TRBJ2-7, with 7 bases identical to TRBD2. In germline, CDR1 is MDHEN, CDR2 SYDVKM. The V segment lost 4 bases and the J segment 5 bases; nucleotides outside the gene matches: 8. There are 14 residues in the CDR3. CDR3 loop: CASSWRGSTHEQYF. The CDR3 coding sequence is TGTGCCAGCAGTTGGCGCGGGAGTACCCACGAGCAGTACTTC.

The V gene is TRBV7-9, the J gene TRBJ2-7; no clear D. The ends were cut back, 5 bases at V and 4 bases at J, with 6 bases in the middle. The CDR3 runs to 11 residues. The germline CDR1 and CDR2 sequences are SEHNR and FQNEAQ (reference sequence). DNA of the CDR3: TGTGCCAGCAGCGCCTATTACGAGCAGTACTTC. Amino acid sequence: CASSAYYEQYF.

This clone was counted a single time. CDR3 DNA: TGTGCCAGCAGTTACTTCGGGTCAGTCGGAGATACGCAGTATTTT. It is translated as CASSYFGSVGDTQYF. V and J are TRBV6-5 and TRBJ2-3; D is unresolved. Germline CDR1 reads MNHEY; CDR2 reads SVGAGI. V was pared by 1 base and J by 5 bases, with 13 bases between. The CDR3 totals 15 residues.

V and J are TRBV6-1 and TRBJ2-1; D is tentatively TRBD1 or TRBD2 (5 bases each). Trimming took 6 bases from V and 2 from J, leaving 14 bases between them. CDR3 size: 15 residues. CDR1 and CDR2 (germline): MNHNS, SASEGT. CDR3 nucleotides: TGTGCCAGCAGGAGCCCGGGACGGACCTACAATGAGCAGTTCTTC. It is translated as CASRSPGRTYNEQFF.

The chain uses TRBV6-1 and TRBJ1-2; tentatively, D is TRBD1 (5 bases). The germline gives CDR1 MNHNS, CDR2 SASEGT. Trimming stripped 7 bases from V and 8 bases from J, with 23 bases between. CDR3 length equals 15 residues. CDR3 sequence reads: CASITGSGSRGGYTF. The CDR3 DNA reads as TGTGCCAGCATCACAGGATCAGGTAGCCGGGGGGGCTACACCTTC.

This chain links TRBV10-3 with TRBJ1-5; D is unclear. Germline loops: CDR1 ENHRY, CDR2 SYGVKD. V was pared by 4 bases and J by 0 bases, with 4 bases between. The CDR3 has 13 residues. The CDR3 loop reads CAISASSNQPQHF. The CDR3, as DNA: TGTGCCATCAGTGCGAGTAGCAATCAGCCCCAGCATTTT.

The chain recombines TRBV28 with TRBJ2-7; no definite D call. The V gene's germline CDR1 is MDHEN and CDR2 SYDVKM. V was trimmed by 5 bases and J by 0 bases, leaving 2 bases between them. This CDR3 contains 11 residues. The CDR3 DNA reads as TGTGCCAGCAGTGTCTCCTACGAGCAGTACTTC. It specifies CASSVSYEQYF.

The J gene is TRBJ1-1, the V gene TRBV6-1, with D possibly matching TRBD1 (5 bases). Germline loops: CDR1 MNHNS, CDR2 SASEGT. This CDR3 contains 14 residues. V was cut by 6 bases and J by 0 bases, with 11 bases left in between. Here the CDR3 reads CASRVGALNTEAFF. The CDR3 bases are TGTGCCAGCAGGGTTGGGGCATTGAACACTGAAGCTTTCTTT.

This chain joins TRBV2 and TRBJ1-4, with 8 bases that match TRBD1. Looked up from germline, CDR1 is SNHLY and CDR2 is FYNNEI. This CDR3 is built from 14 residues. The trim removed 5 bases at V and 6 bases at J, leaving 5 bases unmatched. The CDR3 loop reads CASSTQGGYEKLFF. DNA for the CDR3: TGTGCCAGCAGTACACAGGGGGGTTATGAAAAACTGTTTTTT.

The chain combines TRBV4-1 with TRBJ2-7; maybe TRBD1 (6 bases). V was clipped by 4 bases and J by 5 bases, with 21 bases between them. Germline V lookup: CDR1 MGHRA, CDR2 YSYEKL. The CDR3 runs 16 residues. The CDR3, as DNA: TGCGCCAGCAGCCCGGAATACAGGGCTTTAAGGAACGAGCAGTACTTC. It encodes CASSPEYRALRNEQYF.

The gene calls are TRBV19 and TRBJ2-7; D may be TRBD1 or TRBD2 (5 bases each). Germline loops: CDR1 LNHDA, CDR2 SQIVND (reference sequence). The ends were cut back, 5 bases at V and 6 bases at J, with 23 bases in the middle. This CDR3 has 16 residues. The CDR3 coding sequence is TGTGCCAGTAGTGAGCTTCAGGGACCAATGGGAAGCGAGCAGTACTTC. Translated, it gives CASSELQGPMGSEQYF.

The chain recombines TRBV11-2 with TRBJ2-3; tentative D call: TRBD2 (6 bases). CDR1 and CDR2 from the germline V gene are SGHAT and FQNNGV. The CDR3 runs to 14 residues. V dropped 2 bases and J dropped 6 bases, with 12 bases sitting between them. The CDR3 sequence: CASSLTPRGDTQYF. The CDR3 region has the DNA TGTGCCAGCAGCTTAACGCCGCGGGGCGATACGCAGTATTTT. The whole variable domain, filled in from reference TRBV11-2 and TRBJ2-3, reads EAGVAQSPRYKIIEKRQSVAFWCNPISGHATLYWYQQILGQGPKLLIQFQNNGVVDDSQLPKDRFSAERLKGVDSTLKIQPAKLEDSAVYLCASSLTPRGDTQYFGPGTRLTVL.

This clone was found once. J is TRBJ2-1 and V is TRBV28, with D unclear. From germline, CDR1 is MDHEN and CDR2 SYDVKM. This CDR3 is built from 14 residues. The V gene lost 6 bases and the J gene lost 2 bases, with 11 bases spanning the gap. The DNA for the CDR3 is TGTGCCAGCAGCCCCCCTGGCACCTACAATGAGCAGTTCTTC. Its protein is CASSPPGTYNEQFF. The entire variable domain, with the rest obtained from reference TRBV28 and TRBJ2-1, is as follows: DVKVTQSSRYLVKRTGEKVFLECVQDMDHENMFWYRQDPGLGLRLIYFSYDVKMKEKGDIPEGYSVSREKKERFSLILESASTNQTSMYLCASSPPGTYNEQFFGPGTRLTVL.

This clone was picked up a small number of times. The chain employs TRBV5-1 and TRBJ2-6; 8 bases agree with TRBD1. The CDR3 spans 17 residues. Germline CDR1 SGHRS, CDR2 YFSETQ. Trimming took 1 base from V and 3 from J; bases not matched to a gene: 6. CDR3 nucleotide sequence: TGCGCCAGCAGCTTGTATACAGGGGGAATTGGGGCCAACGTCCTGACTTTC. It is translated as CASSLYTGGIGANVLTF.